The 6 T cell receptor beta chains presented below share a single source sample, sequenced in a study of T cell changes during pregnancy in multiple sclerosis. Assay used: immunoSEQ multiplex PCR; TCRdb lists only in-frame clones, some missing. Among about 29,000 clones, over 75% were seen once, and the ten largest hold about 6.4%. The sequenced sample was CD8+ T cells from peripheral blood mononuclear cells, obtained after pregnancy. The receptors originated from a female donor with multiple sclerosis, enrolled in a pregnancy study.

This clone was observed a few times. V gene TRBV4-2 combines with J gene TRBJ2-1, with 11 bases lining up with TRBD2. CDR3 length: 16 amino acids. The V gene end was trimmed by 0 bases and the J gene end by 4 bases; junction bases not matched to a gene: 2. Germline assignment: CDR1 LGHNA and CDR2 YNFKEQ. CDR3 nucleotide sequence: TGTGCCAGCAGCCAAGACTCTAGCGGGGGGTACAATGAGCAGTTCTTC. This encodes CASSQDSSGGYNEQFF.

This chain links TRBV4-1 with TRBJ2-7, with D perhaps TRBD2 (6 bases). Germline V gives CDR1 MGHRA, CDR2 YSYEKL. The CDR3 sequence is 15 residues long. Trimming removed 4 bases at V and 2 bases at J, with 15 bases between. The CDR3 bases are TGCGCCAGCAGCCTAGGAGGGACCGCAGCCTACGAGCAGTACTTC. Translating gives CASSLGGTAAYEQYF.

The rearrangement uses TRBV29-1 and TRBJ2-3, with 9 bases lining up with TRBD1. Germline V gene lookup returns CDR1 SQVTM and CDR2 ANQGSEA. Trimming took 1 base from V and 1 from J; bases not matched to a gene: 0. The CDR3 totals 14 residues. The DNA of the CDR3 is TGCAGCGTTGAAGGGACAGGGGGCACAGATACGCAGTATTTT. Its translation is CSVEGTGGTDTQYF.

The rearrangement uses TRBV15 and TRBJ2-1; D ambiguous. The ends were cut back, 3 bases at V and 7 bases at J, with 10 bases in the middle. The CDR3 has 13 amino acids. From germline, CDR1 is LNHNV and CDR2 YYDKDF (reference sequence). This CDR3 is CATSSYIGNEQFF. The CDR3 region has the DNA TGTGCCACCAGCAGCTACATCGGGAATGAGCAGTTCTTC.

This sequence joins TRBV7-9 and TRBJ2-7; 12 nucleotides align to TRBD2. The CDR3 contains 14 residues. V was clipped by 4 bases and J by 4 bases; unmatched bases: 2. CDR1 is SEHNR, CDR2 FQNEAQ, per germline (reference sequence). The CDR3 sequence is CASSSGLAGYEQYF. The CDR3 DNA reads TGTGCCAGCAGCTCCGGACTAGCGGGATACGAGCAGTACTTC. The whole variable domain, remainder taken from reference TRBV7-9 and TRBJ2-7, is DTGVSQNPRHKITKRGQNVTFRCDPISEHNRLYWYRQTLGQGPEFLTYFQNEAQLEKSRLLSDRFSAERPKGSFSTLEIQRTEQGDSAMYLCASSSGLAGYEQYFGPGTRLTVT.

The chain has TRBV7-9 and TRBJ2-1; TRBD2 matches 10 bases. Per germline, CDR1 SEHNR and CDR2 FQNEAQ (reference sequence). The CDR3 has 15 residues. The ends lost 8 bases at V and 3 bases at J; junction bases unmatched: 7. CDR3 DNA: TGTGCCAGCGGACAGGGACTAGCGTTCTACAATGAGCAGTTCTTC. It specifies CASGQGLAFYNEQFF.